What follows are 32 T cell receptor beta chains derived from one specimen sequenced in a study of breast tumors, draining lymph nodes, adjacent tissues. One entry per CDR3 protein results from TCRdb running MiXCR on the multiplex PCR reads. In the table there are over 200,000 distinct CDR3 sequences, 32% of which are singletons. The lymph nodes were axillary draining lymph nodes from breast cancer patients. Sequencing used axillary lymph node tissue. These receptors were taken from a female donor with breast cancer. Some clones in this sample may be carry-over from other donors' samples.

The table lists this clonotype with many counts. The rearrangement joins TRBV27 to TRBJ1-2; D ambiguous. V was trimmed by 3 bases and J by 7 bases, leaving 12 bases between them. The CDR3 runs to 13 residues. CDR1 is MNHEY and CDR2 is SMNVEV in the germline V gene (reference sequence). The CDR3 spells CASSLDVSSGYTF. CDR3 DNA: TGTGCCAGCAGTTTGGATGTTTCCTCTGGCTACACCTTC.

Points on this clonotype: The conserved final phenylalanine or tryptophan is absent from the CDR3, which likely points to a read error. J is TRBJ1-1 and V is TRBV7-9, with D possibly TRBD1 on 5 matching bases. The CDR3 consists of 14 residues. Germline assignment: CDR1 SEHNR and CDR2 FQNEAQ (reference sequence). V was trimmed by 4 bases and J by 0 bases, leaving 9 bases between them. CDR3 DNA: TGTGCCAGCAGCTACGGGGCCGTGAACACTGAAGCTTTCTCT. This codes for CASSYGAVNTEAFS.

The rearrangement joins TRBV5-5 to TRBJ2-7, with 9 bases aligning to TRBD2. This CDR3 is 15 amino acids long. V shed 4 bases and J 7 bases; nucleotides not matched to a gene: 12. Germline CDR1 SGHKS, CDR2 YYEKEE (reference sequence). CDR3: CASSLAGGEGREQYF. CDR3 nucleotide sequence: TGTGCCAGCAGCCTGGCGGGGGGGGAAGGACGGGAGCAGTACTTC.

This clonotype was counted ten times or more. The gene calls are TRBV6-6 and TRBJ2-1; TRBD2 matches 9 bases. J gave up 8 bases and V 6 bases, and 11 bases lay outside the gene matches. From germline, CDR1 is MNHNY and CDR2 SVGAGI (reference sequence). The CDR3 is made up of 15 amino acids. The CDR3 loop is CASSLGRLADDEQFF. The CDR3 bases are TGTGCCAGCAGCCTTGGGAGACTAGCGGATGATGAGCAGTTCTTC.

This clonotype showed up many times. This CDR3 is CASRRGGNYNEQFF. The DNA for the CDR3 is TGTGCCAGCAGACGTGGGGGGAACTACAATGAGCAGTTCTTC. The rearrangement joins TRBV3-1 to TRBJ2-1, with D maybe TRBD2 (6 bases). The germline V gene encodes CDR1 LGHDT and CDR2 YNNKEL (reference sequence). V was clipped by 6 bases and J by 3 bases, with 12 bases between them. This CDR3 has 14 amino acids.

At least ten counts were recorded for this clonotype. The rearrangement joins TRBV19 to TRBJ2-3; no clear D gene. CDR1 and CDR2 (germline): LNHDA, SQIVND (reference sequence). The CDR3 covers 13 residues. Trimming pared 3 bases from V and 2 bases from J, leaving 6 bases between. The CDR3 loop is CASSMENTDTQYF. CDR3 bases: TGTGCCAGTAGTATGGAAAACACAGATACGCAGTATTTT.

This clonotype occurred many times. DNA for the CDR3: TGTGCCAGCAGGGAACACCGGGACACCCCGAGGGAGCAGTACTTC. Translation: CASREHRDTPREQYF. The rearrangement links TRBV2 to TRBJ2-7, with D perhaps TRBD1 (6 bases). Trimming removed 6 bases from V and 7 bases from J, with 22 bases in between. The CDR3 length is 15 residues. Per germline, CDR1 SNHLY and CDR2 FYNNEI.

This clonotype has more than one count but fewer than ten. This sequence may be a read error, since a much larger clone differs from it by one base. The chain uses TRBV20-1 and TRBJ2-1; 7 bases are a match to TRBD2. The V and J ends lost 3 bases and 9 bases, in that order; junction bases with no gene match: 11. Germline assignment: CDR1 DFQATT and CDR2 SNEGSKA (reference sequence). The CDR3 totals 14 residues. Here the CDR3 reads CSASERGSSTEQFF. Here the CDR3 DNA reads TGCAGTGCTAGTGAGCGGGGATCCTCCACTGAGCAGTTCTTC.

The chain combines TRBV4-2 with TRBJ1-1; D is uncertain. CDR3 length equals 15 residues. From germline, CDR1 is LGHNA and CDR2 YNFKEQ. Between the trimmed V and J ends, which lost 0 bases and 3 bases, there was a span of 11 bases. The CDR3 loop is CASSQDPTGYTEAFF. The DNA for the CDR3 is TGTGCCAGCAGCCAAGACCCGACGGGGTACACTGAAGCTTTCTTT.

The chain joins TRBV5-5 to TRBJ2-5, with 8 bases aligning to TRBD2. Germline V gives CDR1 SGHKS, CDR2 YYEKEE (reference sequence). V lost 2 bases, J lost 3 bases, and 9 bases stayed unmatched. CDR3 length: 16 residues. The CDR3 nucleotides read TGTGCCAGCAGCTTACGGGGACCAGCGGGGGAAGAGACCCAGTACTTC. Encoded protein: CASSLRGPAGEETQYF.

This clonotype showed up many times. The J gene is TRBJ2-2, the V gene TRBV18; D may match TRBD1 or TRBD2 (6 bases each). Germline lookup yields CDR1 KGHSH and CDR2 LQKENI. The CDR3 covers 13 residues. V was shortened by 4 bases and J by 12 bases, with 15 bases between the two germline ends. CDR3 loop: CASSQGGADQLFF. The DNA for the CDR3 is TGTGCCAGCTCACAGGGGGGCGCTGACCAGCTGTTTTTT.

Worth noting for this clonotype: A read error may explain this, as a much larger clone is one base away. The chain employs TRBV5-1 and TRBJ2-5; D might be TRBD1 or TRBD2, each matching 5 bases. The CDR3 has 14 amino acids. The germline CDR1 and CDR2 sequences are SGHRS and YFSETQ. CDR3 sequence: CASSLAGLQDTQYF. The CDR3, as DNA: TGCGCCAGCAGCTTGGCGGGGCTTCAAGACACCCAGTACTTC.

The V gene is TRBV6-1, the J gene TRBJ1-5; 8 bases map to TRBD1. Looked up from germline, CDR1 is MNHNS and CDR2 is SASEGT. V lost 9 bases, J lost 14 bases, and 21 bases stayed unmatched. CDR3 size: 15 residues. As DNA, the CDR3 is TGTGCCAGTGGACACATTTCCGGGACAGGTTTCTACGAGCATTTT. Translation gives CASGHISGTGFYEHF.

This clonotype has at least ten counts. V and J are TRBV3-1 and TRBJ2-1, with 7 nucleotides matching TRBD2. This CDR3 is built from 17 residues. V was pared by 0 bases and J by 4 bases, with 9 bases of the junction left unmatched. Germline V gives CDR1 LGHDT, CDR2 YNNKEL (reference sequence). In DNA, the CDR3 is TGTGCCAGCAGCCAAGAGACTAAGCGGGGTCGGTACAATGAGCAGTTCTTC. Translating gives CASSQETKRGRYNEQFF.

By sample fraction, this clonotype is medium-sized (0.01 to 0.1%). The chain employs TRBV4-3 and TRBJ2-7; 7 bases match TRBD1. V dropped 4 bases and J dropped 2; count of bases not matched to a gene: 8. The CDR3 loop spans 15 amino acids. Germline CDR1 reads LGHNA; CDR2 reads YSLEER. CDR3: CASSPYRDSPYEQYF. The CDR3 DNA reads TGCGCCAGCAGCCCGTATCGGGACAGTCCCTACGAGCAGTACTTC.

This clonotype was recorded at least ten times. The J gene is TRBJ2-3, the V gene TRBV20-1, with D possibly being TRBD2 (6 bases). V gave up 6 bases and J gave up 6 bases, with 19 bases separating them. CDR3 length equals 14 residues. Looked up from germline, CDR1 is DFQATT and CDR2 is SNEGSKA (reference sequence). In DNA form, the CDR3 reads TGCAGTGCCCCCCGTGGAGGGAGTACGGATACGCAGTATTTT. Protein sequence: CSAPRGGSTDTQYF.

As to this clonotype: It is likely a read error, because the conserved phenylalanine at the end of the CDR3 is missing. The gene calls are TRBV6-2 or TRBV6-3 and TRBJ1-1; 10 bases line up with TRBD1. Germline V gene sequence: CDR1 MNHEY, CDR2 SVGEGT. The V segment lost 8 bases and the J segment 2 bases; nucleotides outside the gene matches: 8. This CDR3 has 15 residues. CDR3 nucleotide sequence: TGTGCCAGCGCGGACAGGGGGAAGGTAAACACTGAAGCTTTCTGT. This sequence encodes CASADRGKVNTEAFC.

In this sample, this clonotype turned up many times. V and J are TRBV20-1 and TRBJ2-7, with TRBD2 as a possible D gene (6 bases). Germline CDR1 is DFQATT and CDR2 is SNEGSKA (reference sequence). V gave up 3 bases and J gave up 1 base, with 10 bases separating them. The CDR3 is 13 residues long. CDR3 sequence: CSASRLVSYEQYF. In DNA, the CDR3 is TGCAGTGCTAGTAGACTAGTTTCCTACGAGCAGTACTTC.

This clonotype was counted ten times or more. The chain has TRBV19 and TRBJ2-7, with 8 bases fitting TRBD2. V trimming: 6 bases; J trimming: 3 bases; junction bases outside the gene matches: 7. CDR1 and CDR2 (germline): LNHDA, SQIVND (reference sequence). The CDR3 spans 14 residues. Written as DNA, the CDR3 is TGTGCCAGTAGCCCACCGGGACTAGGCTACGAGCAGTACTTC. It codes for CASSPPGLGYEQYF.

Turning to this clonotype: An end of the junction does not agree with germline; a read error may underlie this. The chain is built from TRBV9 and TRBJ2-3; no clear D gene. CDR1 SGDLS and CDR2 YYNGEE come from the germline V gene. There are 15 residues in the CDR3. The CDR3 DNA is TGTGCCAGCAGCGTAGTGGGATATTCCACAGATACGCCGTATTTT. The encoded protein is CASSVVGYSTDTPYF.

The chain is built from TRBV15 and TRBJ2-7; D perhaps matches TRBD2 (6 bases). CDR3 size: 14 residues. Germline CDR1 LNHNV, CDR2 YYDKDF (reference sequence). This CDR3 reads CAPPGAGRSYEQYF. As DNA, the CDR3 is TGTGCTCCTCCCGGGGCGGGACGCTCCTACGAGCAGTACTTC.

This clonotype was picked up many times. The chain links TRBV29-1 to TRBJ2-7; TRBD1 might be the D (6 bases). The CDR3 runs 13 residues. V lost 6 bases, J lost 5 bases, and 17 bases lay in between. Germline CDR1 SQVTM, CDR2 ANQGSEA. Written as DNA, the CDR3 is TGCAGCGTACGGGTTACAGGGCGGGACGAGCAGTACTTC. This sequence encodes CSVRVTGRDEQYF.

This clonotype occurred many times. The chain is built from TRBV2 and TRBJ2-3; D is undetermined. CDR1 is SNHLY and CDR2 is FYNNEI in the germline V gene. The CDR3 consists of 17 residues. Trimming removed 0 bases from V and 0 bases from J, with 13 bases in between. This CDR3 is CASSEALGVRSTDTQYF. The CDR3 DNA follows: TGTGCCAGCAGTGAAGCGCTTGGGGTCAGGAGCACAGATACGCAGTATTTT. Full variable domain (remainder filled in from reference TRBV2 and TRBJ2-3): EPEVTQTPSHQVTQMGQEVILRCVPISNHLYFYWYRQILGQKVEFLVSFYNNEISEKSEIFDDQFSVERPDGSNFTLKIRSTKLEDSAMYFCASSEALGVRSTDTQYFGPGTRLTVL.

In regard to this clonotype: The junction departs from the called germline gene at one end, perhaps through a read error. The J gene is TRBJ2-3, the V gene TRBV11-3; TRBD2 agrees at 7 bases. Germline values: CDR1 SGHNT, CDR2 YENEEA. This CDR3 has 15 amino acids. CDR3 loop: CASSLAGVTYNEQCF. DNA of the CDR3: TGTGCCAGCAGCTTGGCGGGAGTGACCTACAATGAGCAGTGTTTT. The full variable domain, completed using reference TRBV11-3 and TRBJ2-3, is EAGVVQSPRYKIIEKKQPVAFWCNPISGHNTLYWYLQNLGQGPELLIRYENEEAVDDSQLPKDRFSAERLKGVDSTLKIQPAELGDSAVYLCASSLAGVTYNEQCFGPGTRLTVL.

As regards this clonotype: A read error may produce the germline difference seen at one junction end. V is TRBV9 and J is TRBJ2-2; 11 nucleotides agree with TRBD2. This CDR3 spans 14 amino acids. Germline-derived CDR1 and CDR2 are SGDLS and YYNGEE. CDR3 sequence (DNA): TGTGCCAGCAGTGTAGCGGGAGGGTATGGGGAGCTGTTTTTT. It encodes CASSVAGGYGELFF.

This clonotype was counted ten times or more. The rearrangement uses TRBV6-1 and TRBJ2-3; D unclear. Trimming shortened V by 7 bases and J by 5 bases, and 16 bases separated the two germline ends. CDR3 size: 14 residues. Germline V gene data show CDR1 as MNHNS and CDR2 as SASEGT. The CDR3 DNA follows: TGTGCCAGCATTTCGGCCGCGAGGATAGATACGCAGTATTTT. Translation: CASISAARIDTQYF.

The chain recombines TRBV6-2 or TRBV6-3 with TRBJ2-3; D may correspond to TRBD1 or TRBD2 (5 bases each). The CDR3 spans 13 residues. The V end was cut by 6 bases, the J end by 4 bases, with 11 bases between. Germline loops: CDR1 MNHEY, CDR2 SVGEGT. CDR3: CASRQLGADTQYF. CDR3 DNA: TGTGCCAGCAGGCAACTAGGGGCAGATACGCAGTATTTT.

The chain links TRBV20-1 to TRBJ2-3, with TRBD2 matching 12 bases. CDR3 size: 14 residues. V lost 3 bases and J lost 11; bases outside the gene matches: 9. Germline lookup yields CDR1 DFQATT and CDR2 SNEGSKA (reference sequence). CDR3 in DNA: TGCAGTGCTAGGTCTAGCGGGAGGGGCAATGAGCAGTATTTT. This sequence encodes CSARSSGRGNEQYF.

This clonotype was found many times. The CDR3 spells CASSYAGVGANVLTF. The CDR3 DNA follows: TGTGCCAGCAGCTACGCAGGGGTTGGGGCCAACGTCCTGACTTTC. V is TRBV5-5 and J is TRBJ2-6; perhaps TRBD1 as D (6 bases). This CDR3 is built from 15 residues. The V gene lost 3 bases and the J gene lost 3 bases, with 10 bases spanning the gap. In germline, CDR1 is SGHKS, CDR2 YYEKEE (reference sequence). The whole variable domain, filled in from reference TRBV5-5 and TRBJ2-6, reads DAGVTQSPTHLIKTRGQQVTLRCSPISGHKSVSWYQQVLGQGPQFIFQYYEKEERGRGNFPDRFSARQFPNYSSELNVNALLLGDSALYLCASSYAGVGANVLTFGAGSRLTVL.

Note on this clonotype: Compared with germline, one end of the junction differs, possibly owing to a read error. The chain has TRBV28 and TRBJ2-2; D might be TRBD1 or TRBD2, each matching 5 bases. CDR1 is MDHEN and CDR2 is SYDVKM in the germline V gene. The CDR3 is 13 residues long. CDR3 sequence reads: CTSKNGGTGELFF. The CDR3 DNA reads TGTACCAGCAAAAATGGGGGAACCGGGGAGCTGTTTTTT.

In the case of this clonotype: Being one base from a much bigger clone, this may be a read error. The chain uses TRBV6-1 and TRBJ2-1; D unclear. The germline V gene has CDR1 MNHNS and CDR2 SASEGT. The CDR3 has 14 amino acids. V lost 5 bases to trimming and J lost 3 bases, with 11 bases between them. The CDR3 region has the DNA TGTGCCAGCAGTCTTTCTGGGTACTACAATGAGCAGTTCTTC. Encoded protein: CASSLSGYYNEQFF.

This clonotype was counted ten times or more. The chain links TRBV19 to TRBJ2-1; D not certain. Trimming cost V 8 bases and J 2 bases, with 7 bases left between them. This CDR3 comprises 12 residues. CDR1 is LNHDA and CDR2 is SQIVND in the germline V gene (reference sequence). The CDR3 nucleotides are TGTGCCAGTTGGAACACCTACAATGAGCAGTTCTTC. This codes for CASWNTYNEQFF.